This TCR beta chain was captured in a study of long-term antiretroviral therapy in people with HIV. Survey level was the resolution at which the v3.0 immunoSEQ assay ran. Profiling relied on immunoSEQ multiplex PCR, and the TCRdb table lists in-frame clones only, not all of them. The data contain about 24,000 clones, 80% to 90% of them singletons. The CDR3 totals 14 residues. Germline V CDR1 and CDR2: MDHEN, SYDVKM. Trimming took 2 bases from V and 3 from J, leaving 10 bases between them. By share, this clone ranks as medium-sized (0.01 to 0.1%). The antigen remains unidentified. Findings of the study overall: ART adherence, viral resistance and therapy changes were undocumented. Collection of the blood, which took place between the mid-2000s and the late 2010s, possibly occurred under older ART regimens.

The receptor comes from a man over 45 with HIV. The rearrangement links TRBV28 to TRBJ1-1; TRBD1 might be the D (6 bases). Sequencing was performed on unsorted PBMCs, taken 3 years after starting antiretroviral therapy. The CDR3 protein is CASSLEGEYTEAFF. The CDR3 nucleotides are TGTGCCAGCAGTTTAGAGGGGGAGTACACTGAAGCTTTCTTT.